Below are 8 T cell receptor beta chains sequenced from a single sample in a study of T cells in localized non-small cell lung cancer. TCRdb keeps only in-frame clones here, not all; method: immunoSEQ multiplex PCR. The data show around 1,700 clones, with roughly 28% seen just once and about 13% held by the top ten. This specimen consisted of normal lung tissue next to the tumor, obtained before any cancer treatment. These receptors were obtained from a woman aged 35-70 years with stage I lung adenocarcinoma.

The chain joins TRBV28 to TRBJ2-3, with 9 positions matching TRBD2. J gave up 3 bases and V 5 bases, and 9 bases lay outside the gene matches. The CDR3 consists of 16 residues. Germline V gives CDR1 MDHEN, CDR2 SYDVKM. CDR3 sequence reads: CASSTRLAEFTDTQYF. The CDR3 nucleotides are TGTGCCAGCAGTACCCGACTAGCGGAATTTACAGATACGCAGTATTTT.

The chain uses TRBV6-8 and TRBJ2-1, with D possibly being TRBD2 (5 bases). From germline, CDR1 is MNHGY and CDR2 SAAAGT. V lost 8 bases and J 3 bases, leaving 20 bases between the germline ends. CDR3 length: 16 amino acids. The CDR3 nucleotides read TGTGCCAGCGGGATACACCGGGGTTATAACTACAATGAGCAGTTCTTC. This sequence encodes CASGIHRGYNYNEQFF.

CDR3 DNA: TGCGCCAGCAGCCCAGAATCGCAGGCCCCAAGCTACACCTTC. Encoded protein: CASSPESQAPSYTF. The chain employs TRBV4-1 and TRBJ1-2, with D unresolved. V dropped 4 bases and J dropped 9 bases, with 18 bases sitting between them. Germline values: CDR1 MGHRA, CDR2 YSYEKL. The CDR3 covers 14 residues.

This clone has a handful of counts. The CDR3 reads CASSLRRTGAEQYF. Written as DNA, the CDR3 is TGTGCCAGCAGCTTAAGGCGGACAGGCGCCGAGCAGTACTTC. This chain connects TRBV7-6 to TRBJ2-7; 7 bases line up with TRBD1. After removal of 2 bases from V and 6 bases from J, the junction contained 7 bases not matched to a gene. Germline CDR1 and CDR2: SGHVS and FNYEAQ. This CDR3 contains 14 residues.

This clone was detected only a few times. V usage is TRBV11-3 and J usage is TRBJ2-1; the D is unclear. CDR1 and CDR2 (germline): SGHNT, YENEEA. V was trimmed by 5 bases and J by 0 bases, leaving 11 bases between them. CDR3 size: 15 residues. The DNA for the CDR3 is TGTGCCAGCAGCGAAGGGTGGAGCTCCTACAATGAGCAGTTCTTC. It is translated as CASSEGWSSYNEQFF. Based on the CDR3 plus reference TRBV11-3 and TRBJ2-1, the full variable domain is EAGVVQSPRYKIIEKKQPVAFWCNPISGHNTLYWYLQNLGQGPELLIRYENEEAVDDSQLPKDRFSAERLKGVDSTLKIQPAELGDSAVYLCASSEGWSSYNEQFFGPGTRLTVL.

The chain couples TRBV9 to TRBJ1-4; D is possibly TRBD1 (5 bases). This CDR3 has 14 amino acids. From germline, CDR1 is SGDLS and CDR2 YYNGEE. Trimming shortened V by 5 bases and J by 2 bases, and 10 bases separated the two germline ends. CDR3 residues: CASRPRVTNEKLFF. CDR3 in DNA: TGTGCCAGCAGACCCAGGGTCACTAATGAAAAACTGTTTTTT.

The chain uses TRBV19 and TRBJ2-2; D perhaps matches TRBD1 (5 bases). Trimming stripped 7 bases from V and 5 bases from J, with 14 bases between. Looked up from germline, CDR1 is LNHDA and CDR2 is SQIVND (reference sequence). This CDR3 spans 14 amino acids. CDR3 sequence: CASTPGLSTGELFF. The CDR3 DNA reads TGTGCCAGTACTCCAGGGCTCTCGACCGGGGAGCTGTTTTTT.

By proportion, this clone is large. The rearrangement joins TRBV6-8 to TRBJ2-7, with 7 bases fitting TRBD1. V gave up 7 bases and J gave up 7 bases; unmatched junction bases: 13. Germline V gene lookup returns CDR1 MNHGY and CDR2 SAAAGT. The CDR3 spans 14 residues. CDR3 sequence reads: CASIGQRTGSEQYF. In DNA form, the CDR3 reads TGTGCCAGCATTGGGCAAAGGACAGGAAGTGAGCAGTACTTC.